Listed below are T cell receptor beta chains from one sample, sequenced in a study of blood T cell repertoires in COVID-19. Produced via immunoSEQ multiplex PCR; TCRdb's table is partial and in-frame only. Of about 320,000 clones in the sample, 85% were seen once. The source material was PBMCs or T cells enriched from blood (not recorded which). These receptors were collected from a woman aged 25-40 years who had been exposed to COVID-19. Each CDR3 is given with its conserved first and last residue. A D gene is named only where the DNA matches it firmly. A row's size may be missing; if present it is once, few, many or a size class.

V gene	clone size	J gene	D gene	CDR3 DNA	CDR3 protein
TRBV2	few	TRBJ2-2	NA	TGTGCCAGAACCCCAGGGCCTCGAGCGAACACCGGGGAGCTGTTTTTT	CARTPGPRANTGELFF
TRBV2	NA	TRBJ2-3	TRBD1	TGTGCCAGCAACCCAAGACAGGGGGTTTACACAGATACGCAGTATTTT	CASNPRQGVYTDTQYF
TRBV7-9	NA	TRBJ1-2	NA	TGTGCCAGCAGGCTCGGTGGCTATGGCTACACCTTC	CASRLGGYGYTF
TRBV3-1/TRBV3-2	NA	TRBJ2-7	TRBD1	TGTGCCAGCAGCCGCGCCGGGACAGCGAGATACGAGCAGTACTTC	CASSRAGTARYEQYF
TRBV28	once	TRBJ1-2	NA	TGTGCCAGCAGAAGGAGGCAGCGGGACTATGGCTACACCTTC	CASRRRQRDYGYTF
TRBV24-1	NA	TRBJ1-1	NA	TGTGCCACCAGTGAGCTTCGGGGAGGTGAAGCTTTCTTT	CATSELRGGEAFF
TRBV24-1	NA	TRBJ2-2	TRBD2	TGTGCCACCAGTGATTTGGGGACTAGCGGGAGTAAGAACACCGGGGAGCTGTTTTTT	CATSDLGTSGSKNTGELFF
TRBV18	NA	TRBJ1-2	NA	TGTGCCAGCTCACCACTCCAAACTTCCTACTATGGCTACACCTTC	CASSPLQTSYYGYTF
TRBV19	NA	TRBJ1-1	NA	TGTGCCGCTGCCCCGGGGATGAACACTGAAGCTTTCTTT	CAAAPGMNTEAFF
TRBV9	NA	TRBJ2-1	NA	TGTGCCAGCAGCGACCGGACTCGCTACAATGAGCAGTTCTTC	CASSDRTRYNEQFF
TRBV19	NA	TRBJ2-5	TRBD1	TGTGCCAGTAGTATAGATCTGGGACAGGGAAGGGAGACCCAGTACTTC	CASSIDLGQGRETQYF
TRBV7-9	NA	TRBJ2-2	TRBD2	TGTGCCAGCAGAGATGTAGCGGGAGCATCGAACACCGGGGAGCTGTTTTTT	CASRDVAGASNTGELFF
TRBV10-3	NA	TRBJ2-1	TRBD2	TGTGCCATCAGTGACTCGCGGGGGGGTCGGAATGAGCAGTTCTTC	CAISDSRGGRNEQFF
TRBV29-1	few	TRBJ1-4	TRBD1	TGCAGCGTTGAAACAGGGGGGAATGAAAAACTGTTTTTT	CSVETGGNEKLFF
TRBV4-1	NA	TRBJ1-5	TRBD1	TGCGCCAGCAGCCAAGCCGGGACAGGGTTCAATCAGCCCCAGCATTTT	CASSQAGTGFNQPQHF
TRBV30	NA	TRBJ1-5	TRBD1	TGTGCCTGGAATCGGCAGGGGGCCTCGCAGCCCCAGCATTTT	CAWNRQGASQPQHF
TRBV7-2	few	TRBJ1-2	NA	TGTGCCAGCAGCGCAGGAATCTCATGGGGACGGGGGAGAGGCTACACCTTC	CASSAGISWGRGRGYTF
TRBV28	NA	TRBJ2-7	NA	TGTGCCAGCAGTTTGAGTGTTTCGGAGCAGTACTTC	CASSLSVSEQYF
TRBV4-2	NA	TRBJ1-1	TRBD1	TGTGCCAGCAGCCATTCCGGACAGGGTCTAGTCACTGAAGCTTTCTTT	CASSHSGQGLVTEAFF
TRBV7-3	NA	TRBJ2-3	TRBD2	TGTGCCAGCAGCTCCGGACTAGCGGGAGAGGGAGATACGCAGTATTTT	CASSSGLAGEGDTQYF
TRBV12-3/TRBV12-4	NA	TRBJ1-1	NA	TGTGCCAGCAGTATCGGAGACACTGAAGCTTTCTTT	CASSIGDTEAFF
TRBV6-5	NA	TRBJ1-5	TRBD1	TGTGCCAGCAACCAGGGGGAGATCAATCAGCCCCAGCATTTT	CASNQGEINQPQHF
TRBV28	NA	TRBJ1-1	NA	TGTGCCAGCATTTCCGCGGGAGCCCTAACTGAAGCTTTCTTT	CASISAGALTEAFF
TRBV30	NA	TRBJ2-1	TRBD1	TGTGCCTGGAGTTCCACAGGGGCTTTGGATGAGCAGTTCTTC	CAWSSTGALDEQFF
TRBV7-8	NA	TRBJ2-6	NA	TGTGCCAGCAGCCAAGGGGCCCCCTCTGGGGCCAACGTCCTGACTTTC	CASSQGAPSGANVLTF
TRBV29-1	NA	TRBJ2-1	TRBD2	TGCAGCGTTGAAAGGAGAACTAGCGGGATTAGCAATGAGCAGTTCTTC	CSVERRTSGISNEQFF
TRBV7-9	NA	TRBJ2-7	NA	TGTGCCAGCAGCCCTACATGGGCGGGGCCTGGGGCCTACGAGCAGTACTTC	CASSPTWAGPGAYEQYF
TRBV2	NA	TRBJ2-5	TRBD1	TGTGCCAGCAGTTCTGTGAGGGGGCACGAGACCCAGTACTTC	CASSSVRGHETQYF
TRBV7-9	NA	TRBJ2-1	TRBD2	TGTGCCAGCAGCATAAAAGTAGCTAGCGGGAATTACAATGAGCAGTTCTTC	CASSIKVASGNYNEQFF
TRBV5-1	NA	TRBJ1-4	NA	TGCGCCAGCAGCCCTACTGCAACTAATGAAAAACTGTTTTTT	CASSPTATNEKLFF
TRBV4-1	NA	TRBJ1-2	NA	TGCGCCAGCAGCCAAGATAGCCCGGGTCTAGGCTATGGCTACACCTTC	CASSQDSPGLGYGYTF
TRBV6-5	NA	TRBJ1-5	TRBD1	TGTGCCAGCAGTTCTGAAGACAGGGCTCAGCCCCAGCATTTT	CASSSEDRAQPQHF
TRBV29-1	NA	TRBJ2-7	TRBD1	TGCAGCGTTGCGGGACAGGTCCAGGGCTACGAGCAGTACTTC	CSVAGQVQGYEQYF
TRBV18	NA	TRBJ1-4	NA	TGTGCCAGCTCACCCAACGCGGGGGTTCTGTTTTTT	CASSPNAGVLFF
TRBV6-2/TRBV6-3	NA	TRBJ1-1	NA	TGTGCCAGCAGCCACGGAGGTAAAGCTTTCTTT	CASSHGGKAFF
TRBV4-3	NA	TRBJ2-7	TRBD1	TGCGCCAGCAGCCTGACAGGGATGGACGGCGAGCAGTACTTC	CASSLTGMDGEQYF
TRBV9	NA	TRBJ1-1	NA	TGTGCCAGCAGCGTCCAGGGTTACACTGAAGCTTTCTTT	CASSVQGYTEAFF
TRBV19	few	TRBJ1-1	NA	TGTGCCAGTAGTTTGGAGGACACTGAAGCTTTCTTT	CASSLEDTEAFF
TRBV5-5	NA	TRBJ1-2	TRBD1	TGTGCCAGCAGCCAGGGACAGGGGGCGTCTCTCTATGGCTACACCTTC	CASSQGQGASLYGYTF
TRBV3-1/TRBV3-2	NA	TRBJ2-2	TRBD2	TGTGCCAGCAGCCCAACCGGGGGAGGGAAGAGTAACACCGGGGAGCTGTTTTTT	CASSPTGGGKSNTGELFF
TRBV6-5	NA	TRBJ2-7	TRBD1	TGTGCCAGCGGACAGGGGATATGGGGGCAGTACTTC	CASGQGIWGQYF
TRBV7-9	NA	TRBJ1-3	NA	TGTGCCAGCCCCGGACAGCGCTCTGGAAACACCATATATTTT	CASPGQRSGNTIYF
TRBV7-3	NA	TRBJ1-6	NA	TGTGCCAGCAGCTTATTTAGCAGGGATTTAGGTTCACCCCTCCACTTT	CASSLFSRDLGSPLHF
TRBV5-1	NA	TRBJ2-2	NA	TGCGCCAGCAGTTTGGGGGGCGACACCGGGGAGCTGTTTTTT	CASSLGGDTGELFF
TRBV19	NA	TRBJ1-2	NA	TGTGCCAGTAGTATCCAGGCTTCAAATCTCTATGGCTACACCTTC	CASSIQASNLYGYTF
TRBV18	NA	TRBJ2-2	NA	TGTGCCAGCTCACCATTAGAGACTAGTCCCGGGGAGCTGTTTTTT	CASSPLETSPGELFF
TRBV7-2	NA	TRBJ2-7	TRBD2	TGTGCCAGCAGCACTAGCGGTTCCTACGAGCAGTACTTC	CASSTSGSYEQYF
TRBV10-1	NA	TRBJ2-3	TRBD1	TGCGCCAGCAGCGGGACAGGGGGCACAGATACGCAGTATTTT	CASSGTGGTDTQYF
TRBV10-1	NA	TRBJ2-3	TRBD2	TGCGCCAGCAGTGAAGCGGGAGGTAGCACAGATACGCAGTATTTT	CASSEAGGSTDTQYF
TRBV18	NA	TRBJ1-3	NA	TGTGCCAGCTCACCTTTGGAGGGACCTGGAAACACCATATATTTT	CASSPLEGPGNTIYF